Presented here are 3 T cell receptor beta chains from one specimen sequenced in a study of a mutant IDH1 vaccine in newly diagnosed glioma. Regarding time point: week 5, during vaccination. Topical imiquimod was applied with each vaccine dose, which held 300 ug of mutant IDH1 20-mer peptide. No antigen has been assigned to these receptors. Clones were sequenced by immunoSEQ multiplex PCR, and TCRdb holds only the in-frame ones, with some missing. This repertoire shows approximately 39,000 clones, about four fifths found once; its top ten account for roughly 12%. This specimen was PBMCs, taken from a glioma patient whose treatment included an IDH1 peptide vaccine. The receptors were gathered from a man between 50 and 59 years old with glioma.

The chain employs TRBV5-4 and TRBJ2-1; 7 bases fit TRBD1. This CDR3 is 15 amino acids long. The trim removed 6 bases at V and 7 bases at J, leaving 13 bases unmatched. Germline assignment: CDR1 SGHNT and CDR2 YYREEE (reference sequence). The CDR3 sequence is CASKRDRGTVNEQFF. The CDR3 nucleotides are TGTGCCAGCAAAAGGGACAGAGGTACAGTGAATGAGCAGTTCTTC.

The genes are TRBV4-1 and TRBJ1-6, with a weak D call TRBD1 (5 bases). This CDR3 has 16 residues. V was shortened by 0 bases and J by 10 bases, with 16 bases between the two germline ends. Per the germline V gene, CDR1 is MGHRA and CDR2 is YSYEKL. The CDR3 sequence: CASSQDGGRERSPLHF. As DNA, the CDR3 is TGCGCCAGCAGCCAAGATGGGGGGAGAGAGCGATCACCCCTCCACTTT.

This clone was observed a few times. The chain carries TRBV15 and TRBJ2-1, with D perhaps TRBD2 (7 bases). V dropped 6 bases and J dropped 9 bases, with 18 bases sitting between them. The CDR3 covers 14 residues. Germline V gives CDR1 LNHNV, CDR2 YYDKDF (reference sequence). The CDR3 nucleotides read TGTGCCACCAGGGCGGGGGCGGCTATTAGTGAGCAGTTCTTC. It yields the protein CATRAGAAISEQFF. The full variable domain, rest sourced from reference TRBV15 and TRBJ2-1, is DAMVIQNPRYQVTQFGKPVTLSCSQTLNHNVMYWYQQKSSQAPKLLFHYYDKDFNNEADTPDNFQSRRPNTSFCFLDIRSPGLGDTAMYLCATRAGAAISEQFFGPGTRLTVL.